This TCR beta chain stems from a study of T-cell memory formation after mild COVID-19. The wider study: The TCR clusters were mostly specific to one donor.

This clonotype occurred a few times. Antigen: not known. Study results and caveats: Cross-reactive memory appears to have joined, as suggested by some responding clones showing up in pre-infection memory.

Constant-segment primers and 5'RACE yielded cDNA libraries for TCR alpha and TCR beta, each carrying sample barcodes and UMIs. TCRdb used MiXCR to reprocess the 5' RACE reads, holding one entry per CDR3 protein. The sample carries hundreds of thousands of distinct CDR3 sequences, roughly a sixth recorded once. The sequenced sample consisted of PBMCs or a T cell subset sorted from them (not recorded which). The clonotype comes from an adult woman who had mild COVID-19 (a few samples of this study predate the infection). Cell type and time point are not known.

As DNA, the CDR3 is TGCGCCAGCAGCCAAGTCGGAACAGGGGGAGATGGCTACACCTTC. Translated: CASSQVGTGGDGYTF. The rearrangement uses TRBV4-1 and TRBJ1-2, with 8 bases identical to TRBD1. There are 15 residues in the CDR3. CDR1 and CDR2 (germline): MGHRA, YSYEKL. J lost 6 bases, V lost 1 base, and 7 bases had no gene match.